This TCR beta chain stems from a study of blood T cell repertoires in COVID-19. Across the study: Some COVID-19 samples were acute and others convalescent; all came from the United States, Italy and Spain. PBMCs, B-cell-depleted T cells, or T cells provided the cDNA or gDNA that made up the material.

In the authors' workflow: Estimates of nucleated cell counts were drawn from the amplification of reference gene primers. Only in-frame clones appear in the TCRdb table, and some are missing; sequencing was by immunoSEQ multiplex PCR. The V and J calls and the clone size are those of that table, but D and trimming were determined from the DNA. Among approximately 390,000 clones listed, around nine tenths were seen once. Across 20 to 25 US areas, participants ranged in age from roughly 18 to 95 years. Germline lookup yields CDR1 MDHEN and CDR2 SYDVKM. This CDR3 is built from 13 residues. Unmatched junction bases numbered 2, after V lost 3 bases and J lost 7 bases.

The sample comprised PBMCs or T cells enriched from blood (not recorded which). The J gene is TRBJ1-2, the V gene TRBV28; 10 nucleotides agree with TRBD1. This receptor was obtained from a woman aged 45-65 years who had recovered from COVID-19. CDR3 sequence (DNA): TGTGCCAGCAGTTTGGGGGACAGGGGTGGCTACACCTTC. Protein sequence: CASSLGDRGGYTF.